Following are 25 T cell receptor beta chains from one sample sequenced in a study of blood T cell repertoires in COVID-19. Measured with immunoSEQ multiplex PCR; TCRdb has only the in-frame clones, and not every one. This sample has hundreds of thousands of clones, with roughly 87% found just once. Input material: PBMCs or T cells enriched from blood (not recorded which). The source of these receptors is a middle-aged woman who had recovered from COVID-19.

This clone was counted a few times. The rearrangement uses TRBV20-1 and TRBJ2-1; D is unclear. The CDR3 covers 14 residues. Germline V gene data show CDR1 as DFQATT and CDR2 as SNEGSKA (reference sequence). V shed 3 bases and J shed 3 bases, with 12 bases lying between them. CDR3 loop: CSASSATNYNEQFF. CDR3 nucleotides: TGCAGTGCTAGTAGTGCGACAAACTACAATGAGCAGTTCTTC.

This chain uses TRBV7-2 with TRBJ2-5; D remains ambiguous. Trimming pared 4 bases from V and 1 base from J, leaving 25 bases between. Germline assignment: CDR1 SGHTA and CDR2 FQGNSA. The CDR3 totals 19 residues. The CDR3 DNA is TGTGCCAGCAGCTCCCCCCCGGGTTCTCGGCGCGGCTCCCAAGAGACCCAGTACTTC. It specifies CASSSPPGSRRGSQETQYF.

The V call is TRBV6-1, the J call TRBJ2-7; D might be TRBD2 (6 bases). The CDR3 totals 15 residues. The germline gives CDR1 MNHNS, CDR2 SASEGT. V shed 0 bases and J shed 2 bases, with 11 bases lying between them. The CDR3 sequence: CASSEARAGPYEQYF. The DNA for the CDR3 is TGTGCCAGCAGTGAAGCACGAGCGGGCCCCTACGAGCAGTACTTC.

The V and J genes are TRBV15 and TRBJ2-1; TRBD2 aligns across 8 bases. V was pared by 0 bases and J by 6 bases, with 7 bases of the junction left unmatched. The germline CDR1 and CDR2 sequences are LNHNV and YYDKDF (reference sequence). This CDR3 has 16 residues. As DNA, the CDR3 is TGTGCCACCAGCAGAGATGTGGTAGCGGGGATCAATGAGCAGTTCTTC. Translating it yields CATSRDVVAGINEQFF. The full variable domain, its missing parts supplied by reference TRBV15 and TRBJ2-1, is DAMVIQNPRYQVTQFGKPVTLSCSQTLNHNVMYWYQQKSSQAPKLLFHYYDKDFNNEADTPDNFQSRRPNTSFCFLDIRSPGLGDTAMYLCATSRDVVAGINEQFFGPGTRLTVL.

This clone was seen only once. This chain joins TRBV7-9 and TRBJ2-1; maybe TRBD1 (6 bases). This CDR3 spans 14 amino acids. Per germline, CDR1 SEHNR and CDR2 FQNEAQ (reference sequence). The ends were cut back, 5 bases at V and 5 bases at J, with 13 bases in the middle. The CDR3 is CASSERGNDNEQFF. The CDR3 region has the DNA TGTGCCAGCAGCGAGAGGGGGAATGACAATGAGCAGTTCTTC.

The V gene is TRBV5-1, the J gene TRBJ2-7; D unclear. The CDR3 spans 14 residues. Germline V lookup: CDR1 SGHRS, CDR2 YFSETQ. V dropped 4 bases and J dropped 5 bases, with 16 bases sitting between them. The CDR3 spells CASSMDLPMDEQYF. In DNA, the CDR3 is TGCGCCAGCAGCATGGACCTCCCTATGGACGAGCAGTACTTC.

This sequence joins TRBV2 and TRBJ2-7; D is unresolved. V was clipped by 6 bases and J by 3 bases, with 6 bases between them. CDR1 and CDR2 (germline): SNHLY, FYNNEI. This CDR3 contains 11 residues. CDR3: CASRSDYEQYF. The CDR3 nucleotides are TGTGCCAGCAGGTCAGACTACGAGCAGTACTTC.

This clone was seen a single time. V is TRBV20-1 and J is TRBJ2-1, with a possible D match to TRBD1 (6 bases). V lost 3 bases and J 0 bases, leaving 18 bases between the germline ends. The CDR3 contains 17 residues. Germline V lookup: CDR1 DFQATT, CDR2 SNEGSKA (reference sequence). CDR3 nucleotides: TGCAGTGCTAGTCCCCTCCTCAGGGGTAGCTCCTACAATGAGCAGTTCTTC. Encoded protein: CSASPLLRGSSYNEQFF.

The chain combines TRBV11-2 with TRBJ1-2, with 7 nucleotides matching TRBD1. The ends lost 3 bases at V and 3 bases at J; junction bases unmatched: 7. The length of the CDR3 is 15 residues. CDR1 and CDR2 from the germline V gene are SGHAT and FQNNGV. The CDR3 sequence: CASSFRRGPYYGYTF. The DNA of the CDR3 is TGTGCCAGCAGCTTTCGGAGGGGGCCTTACTATGGCTACACCTTC.

The CDR3 protein is CATSPGDSMNTEAFF. The CDR3 coding sequence is TGTGCCACCAGCCCCGGGGACAGCATGAACACTGAAGCTTTCTTT. This chain uses TRBV15 with TRBJ1-1; TRBD1 agrees at 7 bases. V lost 5 bases, J lost 0 bases, and 6 bases stayed unmatched. Per the germline V gene, CDR1 is LNHNV and CDR2 is YYDKDF (reference sequence). This CDR3 is built from 15 residues.

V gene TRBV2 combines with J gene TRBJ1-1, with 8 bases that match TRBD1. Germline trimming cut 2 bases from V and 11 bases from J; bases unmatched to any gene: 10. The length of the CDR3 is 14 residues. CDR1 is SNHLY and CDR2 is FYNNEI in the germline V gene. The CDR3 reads CASSERGQGARAFF. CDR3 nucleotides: TGTGCCAGCAGTGAACGAGGGCAGGGGGCGCGGGCTTTCTTT.

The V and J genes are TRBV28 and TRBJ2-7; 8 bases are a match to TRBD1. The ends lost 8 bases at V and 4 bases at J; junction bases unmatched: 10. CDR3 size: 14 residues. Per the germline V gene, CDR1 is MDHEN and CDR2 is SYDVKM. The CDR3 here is CASFGQGISYEQYF. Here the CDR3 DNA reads TGTGCCAGCTTCGGACAGGGAATCTCGTACGAGCAGTACTTC.

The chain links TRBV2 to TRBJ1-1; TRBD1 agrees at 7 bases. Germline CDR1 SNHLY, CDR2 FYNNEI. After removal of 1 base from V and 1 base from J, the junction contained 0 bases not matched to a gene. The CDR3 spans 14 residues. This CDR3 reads CASSEDRGNTEAFF. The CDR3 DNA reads TGTGCCAGCAGTGAAGACAGGGGGAACACTGAAGCTTTCTTT.

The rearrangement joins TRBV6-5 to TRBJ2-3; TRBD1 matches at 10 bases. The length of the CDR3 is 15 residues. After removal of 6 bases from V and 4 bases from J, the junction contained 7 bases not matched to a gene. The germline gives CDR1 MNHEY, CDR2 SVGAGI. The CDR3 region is CASRPRTGGADTQYF. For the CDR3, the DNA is TGTGCCAGCAGACCCCGGACAGGGGGAGCAGATACGCAGTATTTT.

The CDR3 DNA reads TGTGCCAGCAGTCCCAACTTACTAGCGAGTAGCACAGATACGCAGTATTTT. Translating gives CASSPNLLASSTDTQYF. The chain has TRBV27 and TRBJ2-3; the match to TRBD2 covers 7 bases. Trimming cost V 5 bases and J 0 bases; bases outside gene matches: 11. The CDR3 consists of 17 residues. Germline V CDR1 and CDR2: MNHEY, SMNVEV (reference sequence).

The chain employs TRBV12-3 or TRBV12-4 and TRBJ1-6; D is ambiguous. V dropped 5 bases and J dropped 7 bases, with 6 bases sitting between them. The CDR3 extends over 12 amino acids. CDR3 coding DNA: TGTGCCAGCAGTAACAGCAATTCACCCCTCCACTTT. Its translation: CASSNSNSPLHF.

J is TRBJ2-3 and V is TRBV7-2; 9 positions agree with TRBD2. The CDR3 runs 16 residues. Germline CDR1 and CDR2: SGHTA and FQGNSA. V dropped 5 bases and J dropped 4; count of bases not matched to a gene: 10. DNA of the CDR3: TGTGCCAGCAGCAAAATTAGCGGGAGTTACCCAGATACGCAGTATTTT. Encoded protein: CASSKISGSYPDTQYF.

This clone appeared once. The CDR3 DNA follows: TGTGCCAGCAGTTTTGTCAGGCGCGAGCAGTACTTC. It encodes CASSFVRREQYF. The chain combines TRBV28 with TRBJ2-7; D gene unclear. Germline V gives CDR1 MDHEN, CDR2 SYDVKM. This CDR3 spans 12 amino acids. Trimming took off 3 bases at V and 6 bases at J, with 9 bases between the two ends.

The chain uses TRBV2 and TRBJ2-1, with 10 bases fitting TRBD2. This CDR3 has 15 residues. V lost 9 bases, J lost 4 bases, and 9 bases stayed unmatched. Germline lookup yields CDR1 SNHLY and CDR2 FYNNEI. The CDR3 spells CASSQAGGRYNEQFF. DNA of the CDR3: TGTGCCAGTTCCCAAGCGGGGGGGCGTTACAATGAGCAGTTCTTC.

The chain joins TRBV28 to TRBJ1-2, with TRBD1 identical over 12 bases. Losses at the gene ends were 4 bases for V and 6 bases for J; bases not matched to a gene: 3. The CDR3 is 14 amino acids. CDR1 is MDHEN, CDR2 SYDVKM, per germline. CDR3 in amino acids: CASSWGQGANGYTF. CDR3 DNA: TGTGCCAGCAGTTGGGGACAGGGGGCGAATGGCTACACCTTC.

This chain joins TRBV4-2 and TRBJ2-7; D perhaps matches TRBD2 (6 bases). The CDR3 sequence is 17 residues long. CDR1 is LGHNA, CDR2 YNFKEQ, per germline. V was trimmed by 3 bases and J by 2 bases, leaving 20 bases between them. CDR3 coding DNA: TGTGCCAGCAGCCAGGTATCCGGACTATCCATACCCTACGAGCAGTACTTC. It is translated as CASSQVSGLSIPYEQYF.

The CDR3 sequence: CASSGDREETQYF. As DNA, the CDR3 is TGCGCCAGCAGTGGGGACAGGGAAGAGACCCAGTACTTC. The chain couples TRBV10-2 to TRBJ2-5, with 9 bases aligning to TRBD1. Germline CDR1 reads WSHSY; CDR2 reads SAAADI. V was pared by 4 bases and J by 3 bases, with 0 bases of the junction left unmatched. There are 13 residues in the CDR3.

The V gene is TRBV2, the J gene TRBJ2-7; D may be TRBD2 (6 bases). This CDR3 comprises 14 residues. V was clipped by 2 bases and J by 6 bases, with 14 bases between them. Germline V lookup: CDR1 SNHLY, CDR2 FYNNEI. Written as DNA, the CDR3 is TGTGCCAGCAGTGAAATAGGATCCGGGGGCGAGCAGTACTTC. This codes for CASSEIGSGGEQYF.

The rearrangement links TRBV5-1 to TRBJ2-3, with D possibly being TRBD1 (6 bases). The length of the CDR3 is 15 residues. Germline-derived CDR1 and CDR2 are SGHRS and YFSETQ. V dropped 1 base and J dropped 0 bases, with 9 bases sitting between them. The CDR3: CASSLWDTSTDTQYF. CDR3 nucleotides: TGCGCCAGCAGCTTGTGGGACACTAGCACAGATACGCAGTATTTT.

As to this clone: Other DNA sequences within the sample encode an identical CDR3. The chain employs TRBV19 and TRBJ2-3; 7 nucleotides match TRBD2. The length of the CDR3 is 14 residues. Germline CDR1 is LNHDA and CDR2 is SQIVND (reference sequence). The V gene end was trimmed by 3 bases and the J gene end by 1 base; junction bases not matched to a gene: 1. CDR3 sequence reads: CASSILAGTDTQYF. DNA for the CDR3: TGTGCCAGTAGTATTCTAGCGGGCACAGATACGCAGTATTTT.